This is a list of T cell receptor beta chains from one sample in a study of human T cells and chemical hapten exposure. MiXCR, run by TCRdb on the RACE reads, gives a single entry per CDR3 protein. The sample lists about 110,000 distinct CDR3 sequences; under 40% were seen once. Sequencing was performed on whole blood, taken in connection with sensitization to the hapten diphenylcyclopropenone (DPC). These receptors all come from a man aged 35-49 years with alopecia areata. Some clones in this sample may be carry-over from other donors' samples. The CDR3 runs from the conserved cysteine through the conserved F or W. A D gene is named only where the DNA matches it firmly. Not every row has a clone size; where given, it reads once, few, many or a size class.

CDR3 length: 12
V gene: TRBV7-2
D gene: NA
clone size: few
J gene: TRBJ2-3
CDR3 DNA: TGTGCCAGCAGCGTACGAGCAAATACGCAGTATTTT
CDR3 protein: CASSVRANTQYF

CDR3 length: 16
V gene: TRBV18
D gene: NA
clone size: once
J gene: TRBJ1-4
CDR3 DNA: TGTGCCAGCTCACCCATAGGGGGGGCAACTAATGAAAAACTGTTTTTT
CDR3 protein: CASSPIGGATNEKLFF

CDR3 length: 12
V gene: TRBV6-2/TRBV6-3
D gene: TRBD1
clone size: NA
J gene: TRBJ2-1
CDR3 DNA: TGTGCCAGCAAAAAGACAGGGAGCGGGCAGTTCTTC
CDR3 protein: CASKKTGSGQFF

CDR3 length: 17
V gene: TRBV10-3
D gene: NA
clone size: few
J gene: TRBJ1-1
CDR3 DNA: TGTGCCATCAGTGAGTCGAATATGGGGGCAAGGGGCACTGAAGCTTTCTTT
CDR3 protein: CAISESNMGARGTEAFF

CDR3 length: 15
V gene: TRBV2
D gene: TRBD1
clone size: few
J gene: TRBJ2-3
CDR3 DNA: TGTGCCTGCCCCCCGGGACAGGGGACCACAGATACGCAGTATTTT
CDR3 protein: CACPPGQGTTDTQYF

CDR3 length: 16
V gene: TRBV7-2
D gene: TRBD1
clone size: few
J gene: TRBJ2-7
CDR3 DNA: TGTGCCAGCAGCTTAGGGGCCGGGACAGGGGCCTACGAGCAGTACTTC
CDR3 protein: CASSLGAGTGAYEQYF

CDR3 length: 15
V gene: TRBV27
D gene: TRBD1
clone size: few
J gene: TRBJ2-7
CDR3 DNA: TGTGCCAGCAGTTTATCGGGTCAGGGGGCCTACGAGCAGTACTTC
CDR3 protein: CASSLSGQGAYEQYF

CDR3 length: 13
V gene: TRBV11-3
D gene: NA
clone size: few
J gene: TRBJ2-3
CDR3 DNA: TGTGCCAGCAGCCCCATTGCCACAGATACGCAGTATTTT
CDR3 protein: CASSPIATDTQYF

CDR3 length: 14
V gene: TRBV28
D gene: NA
clone size: few
J gene: TRBJ1-5
CDR3 DNA: TGTGCCAGCAGAACAGATGGGGGGCTTCAGCCCCAGCATTTT
CDR3 protein: CASRTDGGLQPQHF

CDR3 length: 13
V gene: TRBV4-3
D gene: NA
clone size: NA
J gene: TRBJ2-7
CDR3 DNA: TGCGCCAGCAGCCAAGCAGCGTATTACGAGCAGTACTTC
CDR3 protein: CASSQAAYYEQYF

CDR3 length: 18
V gene: TRBV6-5
D gene: NA
clone size: once
J gene: TRBJ2-2
CDR3 DNA: TGTGCCAGCAGTTACTCCTGGACCGGGACAACTAACACCGGGGAGCTGTTTTTT
CDR3 protein: CASSYSWTGTTNTGELFF

CDR3 length: 11
V gene: TRBV6-1
D gene: NA
clone size: NA
J gene: TRBJ2-7
CDR3 DNA: TGTGCCAGCAGTTTCTCGGGGGCGTCCAATTTC
CDR3 protein: CASSFSGASNF

CDR3 length: 12
V gene: TRBV18
D gene: NA
clone size: NA
J gene: TRBJ1-1
CDR3 DNA: TGTGCCAGCTCATCCACGGGGGCCGAAGCTTTCTTT
CDR3 protein: CASSSTGAEAFF

CDR3 length: 16
V gene: TRBV6-5
D gene: NA
clone size: few
J gene: TRBJ2-3
CDR3 DNA: TGTGCCAGCCTCGCGGGGCCTGTACCCGGCACAGATACGCAGTATTTT
CDR3 protein: CASLAGPVPGTDTQYF

CDR3 length: 14
V gene: TRBV7-9
D gene: TRBD1
clone size: NA
J gene: TRBJ1-2
CDR3 DNA: TGTGCCAGCACCGGGACAGGGTCCCTTTTTACCTACACCTTC
CDR3 protein: CASTGTGSLFTYTF

CDR3 length: 14
V gene: TRBV25-1
D gene: NA
clone size: NA
J gene: TRBJ2-1
CDR3 DNA: TGTGCCAGCAGTGAGCCCGGGACCCTCGATGAGCAGTTCTTC
CDR3 protein: CASSEPGTLDEQFF

CDR3 length: 19
V gene: TRBV12-3/TRBV12-4
D gene: TRBD2
clone size: NA
J gene: TRBJ2-1
CDR3 DNA: TGTGCCAGCAGCCCTAATTGGCTAGCGGGAGCCGGTTCGTACAATGAGCAGTTCTTC
CDR3 protein: CASSPNWLAGAGSYNEQFF

CDR3 length: 15
V gene: TRBV7-6
D gene: NA
clone size: once
J gene: TRBJ2-7
CDR3 DNA: TGTGCCAGCAGCTCCTCCGGAGGCCGGCCTTACGAGCAGTACTTC
CDR3 protein: CASSSSGGRPYEQYF

CDR3 length: 17
V gene: TRBV27
D gene: NA
clone size: NA
J gene: TRBJ1-1
CDR3 DNA: TGTGCCAGCAGTTTATTCCTATCCGTCGGCCAGAACACTGAAGCTTTCTTT
CDR3 protein: CASSLFLSVGQNTEAFF

CDR3 length: 15
V gene: TRBV4-2
D gene: NA
clone size: NA
J gene: TRBJ1-1
CDR3 DNA: TGTGCCAGCAGCCAAGATCCCCGGGGTGTCGCAGAAGCTTTCTTT
CDR3 protein: CASSQDPRGVAEAFF

CDR3 length: 14
V gene: TRBV7-2
D gene: TRBD2
clone size: few
J gene: TRBJ2-5
CDR3 DNA: TGTGCCAGCAGCGGACCGGGACTAGTAGAGACCCAGTACTTC
CDR3 protein: CASSGPGLVETQYF

CDR3 length: 13
V gene: TRBV10-3
D gene: NA
clone size: NA
J gene: TRBJ2-5
CDR3 DNA: TGTGCCATCAGAAATAGCGAAGAAGAGACCCAGTACTTC
CDR3 protein: CAIRNSEEETQYF

CDR3 length: 13
V gene: TRBV11-2
D gene: NA
clone size: NA
J gene: TRBJ2-1
CDR3 DNA: TGTGCCAGCAGCCTCGCGGCCTACAATGAGCAGTTCTTC
CDR3 protein: CASSLAAYNEQFF

CDR3 length: 17
V gene: TRBV6-5
D gene: TRBD2
clone size: NA
J gene: TRBJ2-3
CDR3 DNA: TGTGCCAGCAGTTACCAGGTAGCGGGGCTTAGCACAGATACGCAGTATTTT
CDR3 protein: CASSYQVAGLSTDTQYF

CDR3 length: 14
V gene: TRBV12-3/TRBV12-4
D gene: TRBD1
clone size: NA
J gene: TRBJ2-1
CDR3 DNA: TGTGCCAGCAGTTTAGAGAGGGGGCACAATGAGCAGTTCTTC
CDR3 protein: CASSLERGHNEQFF

CDR3 length: 8
V gene: TRBV29-1
D gene: TRBD1
clone size: NA
J gene: TRBJ1-2
CDR3 DNA: TGCAGCGCTGGACAGGGGGCCTTC
CDR3 protein: CSAGQGAF

CDR3 length: 16
V gene: TRBV4-1
D gene: NA
clone size: NA
J gene: TRBJ2-3
CDR3 DNA: TGCGCCAGCAGCCAAGATCCCCAGGGGTTGACAGATACGCAGTATTTT
CDR3 protein: CASSQDPQGLTDTQYF

CDR3 length: 10
V gene: TRBV7-9
D gene: NA
clone size: NA
J gene: TRBJ1-1
CDR3 DNA: TGTGCCAGCTCACAGGTTGAAGCTTTCTTT
CDR3 protein: CASSQVEAFF

CDR3 length: 15
V gene: TRBV28
D gene: TRBD2
clone size: few
J gene: TRBJ2-7
CDR3 DNA: TGTGCCAGCAGTTTATCTAGCGGGGCCTCCTACGAGCAGTACTTC
CDR3 protein: CASSLSSGASYEQYF

CDR3 length: 18
V gene: TRBV3-1
D gene: NA
clone size: NA
J gene: TRBJ2-3
CDR3 DNA: TGTGCCAGCAGCCTCATGTTTGCCCGAGACGGGAGCACAGATACGCAGTATTTT
CDR3 protein: CASSLMFARDGSTDTQYF

CDR3 length: 18
V gene: TRBV3-1
D gene: TRBD2
clone size: few
J gene: TRBJ2-2
CDR3 DNA: TGTGCCAGCAGCCAAGTTAGCGGGAGGGCCCTCGGCACCGGGGAGCTGTTTTTT
CDR3 protein: CASSQVSGRALGTGELFF

CDR3 length: 14
V gene: TRBV11-1
D gene: NA
clone size: few
J gene: TRBJ2-7
CDR3 DNA: TGTGCCAGCAGCAGCTACGGGAGCCACTACGAGCAGTACTTC
CDR3 protein: CASSSYGSHYEQYF

CDR3 length: 13
V gene: TRBV29-1
D gene: TRBD2
clone size: NA
J gene: TRBJ2-1
CDR3 DNA: TGCAGCCCCAAAGTGGTATCGCGGGAGAGGCAAGTCTTC
CDR3 protein: CSPKVVSRERQVF

CDR3 length: 12
V gene: TRBV29-1
D gene: NA
clone size: NA
J gene: TRBJ1-1
CDR3 DNA: TGCAGCGTTGGCGTGGGGGCCACTGAAGCTTTCTTT
CDR3 protein: CSVGVGATEAFF